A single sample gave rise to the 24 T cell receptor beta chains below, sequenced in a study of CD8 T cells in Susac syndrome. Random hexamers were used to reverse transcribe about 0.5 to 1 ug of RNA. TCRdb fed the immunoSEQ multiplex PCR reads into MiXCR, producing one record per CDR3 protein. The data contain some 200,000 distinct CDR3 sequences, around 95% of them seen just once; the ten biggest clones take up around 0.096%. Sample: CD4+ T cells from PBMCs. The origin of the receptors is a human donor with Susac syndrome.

CDR3 region: CASSLSSGGAGELFF. The CDR3 DNA is TGTGCCAGCAGTTTGTCCAGCGGGGGGGCCGGGGAGCTGTTTTTT. The V call is TRBV11-3, the J call TRBJ2-2; 10 bases are a match to TRBD2. The CDR3 has 15 amino acids. Germline CDR1 and CDR2: SGHNT and YENEEA. The J segment lost 6 bases and the V segment lost 6 bases, leaving 7 bases of the junction unmatched.

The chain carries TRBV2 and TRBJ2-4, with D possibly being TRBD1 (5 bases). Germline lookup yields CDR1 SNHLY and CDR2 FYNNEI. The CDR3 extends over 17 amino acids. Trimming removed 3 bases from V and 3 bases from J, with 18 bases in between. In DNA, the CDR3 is TGTGCCAGCAGTGAGGGAAGCCAGGGAACGGTCAAAAACATTCAGTACTTC. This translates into CASSEGSQGTVKNIQYF.

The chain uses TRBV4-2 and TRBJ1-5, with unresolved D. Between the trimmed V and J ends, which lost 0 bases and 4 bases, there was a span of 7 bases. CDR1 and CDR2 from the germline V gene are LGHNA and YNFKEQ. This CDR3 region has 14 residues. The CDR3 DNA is TGTGCCAGCAGCCAAGACGCTCGTAATCAGCCCCAGCATTTT. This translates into CASSQDARNQPQHF.

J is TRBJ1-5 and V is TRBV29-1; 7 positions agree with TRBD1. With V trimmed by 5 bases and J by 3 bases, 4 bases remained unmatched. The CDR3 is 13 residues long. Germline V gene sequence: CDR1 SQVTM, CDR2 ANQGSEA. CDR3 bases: TGCAGCGTTTCAGGGGGTATCAATCAGCCCCAGCATTTT. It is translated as CSVSGGINQPQHF. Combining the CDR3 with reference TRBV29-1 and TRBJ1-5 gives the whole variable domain SAVISQKPSRDICQRGTSLTIQCQVDSQVTMMFWYRQQPGQSLTLIATANQGSEATYESGFVIDKFPISRPNLTFSTLTVSNMSPEDSSIYLCSVSGGINQPQHFGDGTRLSIL.

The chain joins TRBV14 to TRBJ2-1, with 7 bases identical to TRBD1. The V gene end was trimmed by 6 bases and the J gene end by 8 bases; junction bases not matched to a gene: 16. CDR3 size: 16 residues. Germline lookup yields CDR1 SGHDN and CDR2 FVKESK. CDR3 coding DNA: TGTGCCAGCAGTGTTACAGGGGCCCCTCGGGTCTATGAGCAGTTCTTC. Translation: CASSVTGAPRVYEQFF. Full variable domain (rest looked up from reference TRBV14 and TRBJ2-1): EAGVTQFPSHSVIEKGQTVTLRCDPISGHDNLYWYRRVMGKEIKFLLHFVKESKQDESGMPNNRFLAERTGGTYSTLKVQPAELEDSGVYFCASSVTGAPRVYEQFFGPGTRLTVL.

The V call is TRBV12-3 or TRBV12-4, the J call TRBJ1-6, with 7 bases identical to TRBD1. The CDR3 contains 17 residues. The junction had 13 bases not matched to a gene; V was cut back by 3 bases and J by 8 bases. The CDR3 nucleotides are TGTGCCAGCAGTTTCGGGGCTACAGGGGCTCGGGATTCACCCCTCCACTTT. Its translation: CASSFGATGARDSPLHF.

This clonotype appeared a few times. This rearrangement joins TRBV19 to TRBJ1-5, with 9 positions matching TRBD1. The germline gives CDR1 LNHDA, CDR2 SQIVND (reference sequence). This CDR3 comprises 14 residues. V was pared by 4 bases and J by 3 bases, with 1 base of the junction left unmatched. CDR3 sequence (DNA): TGTGCCAGTAGTAGGACAGGGGACAATCAGCCCCAGCATTTT. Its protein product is CASSRTGDNQPQHF.

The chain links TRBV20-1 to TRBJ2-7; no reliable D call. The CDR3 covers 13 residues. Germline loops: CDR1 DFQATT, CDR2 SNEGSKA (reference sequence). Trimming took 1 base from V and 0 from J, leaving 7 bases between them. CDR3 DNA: TGCAGTGCTAGAGTCGCCAACTCCTACGAGCAGTACTTC. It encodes CSARVANSYEQYF.

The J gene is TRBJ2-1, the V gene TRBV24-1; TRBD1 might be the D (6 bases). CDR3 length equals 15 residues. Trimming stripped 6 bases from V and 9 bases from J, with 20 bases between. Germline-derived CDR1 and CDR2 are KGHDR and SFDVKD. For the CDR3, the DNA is TGTGCCACCAGTTCCCCGGGACAAAGACATCCTGAGCAGTTCTTC. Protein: CATSSPGQRHPEQFF.

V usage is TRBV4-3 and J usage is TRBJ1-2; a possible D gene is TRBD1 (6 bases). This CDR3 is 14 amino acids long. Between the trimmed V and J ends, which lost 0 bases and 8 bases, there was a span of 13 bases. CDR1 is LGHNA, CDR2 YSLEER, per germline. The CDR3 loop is CASSQDYRDRGYTF. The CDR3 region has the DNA TGCGCCAGCAGCCAAGATTACAGGGATCGGGGCTACACCTTC.

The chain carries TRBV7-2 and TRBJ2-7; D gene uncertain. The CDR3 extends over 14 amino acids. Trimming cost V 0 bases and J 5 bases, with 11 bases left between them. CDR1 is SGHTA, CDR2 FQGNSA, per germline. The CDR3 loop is CASSLAYSQHEQYF. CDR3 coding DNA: TGTGCCAGCAGCTTAGCATACAGCCAACACGAGCAGTACTTC.

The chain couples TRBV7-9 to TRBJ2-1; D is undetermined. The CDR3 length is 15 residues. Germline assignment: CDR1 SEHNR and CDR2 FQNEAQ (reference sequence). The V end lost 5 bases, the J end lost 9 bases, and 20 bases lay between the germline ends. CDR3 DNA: TGTGCCAGCAGCGAGGCGGCGACTGGAATCGGTGAGCAGTTCTTC. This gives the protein CASSEAATGIGEQFF.

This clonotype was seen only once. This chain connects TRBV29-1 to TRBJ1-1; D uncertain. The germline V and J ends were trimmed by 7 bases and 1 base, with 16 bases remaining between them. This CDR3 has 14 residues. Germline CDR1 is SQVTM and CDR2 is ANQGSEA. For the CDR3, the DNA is TGCAGCGCCAGAACCCCCCCAGGGAACACTGAAGCTTTCTTT. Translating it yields CSARTPPGNTEAFF.

The CDR3 here is CASRGGQGYGYTF. Written as DNA, the CDR3 is TGTGCCAGCAGGGGGGGGCAAGGCTATGGCTACACCTTC. This chain connects TRBV12-3 or TRBV12-4 to TRBJ1-2; perhaps TRBD1 as D (6 bases). Trimming took 6 bases from V and 4 from J, leaving 12 bases between them. The CDR3 length is 13 residues.

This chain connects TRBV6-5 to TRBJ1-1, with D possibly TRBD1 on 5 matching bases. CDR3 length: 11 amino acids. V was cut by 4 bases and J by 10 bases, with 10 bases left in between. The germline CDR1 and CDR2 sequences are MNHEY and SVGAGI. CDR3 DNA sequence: TGTGCCAGCAGTTCTGTGGGGCTAGCTTTCTTT. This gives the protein CASSSVGLAFF.

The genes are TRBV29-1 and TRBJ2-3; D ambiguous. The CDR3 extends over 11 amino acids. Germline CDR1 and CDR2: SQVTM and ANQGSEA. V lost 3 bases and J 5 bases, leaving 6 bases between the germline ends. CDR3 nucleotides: TGCAGCGTTGATTACAGAGATACGCAGTATTTT. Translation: CSVDYRDTQYF.

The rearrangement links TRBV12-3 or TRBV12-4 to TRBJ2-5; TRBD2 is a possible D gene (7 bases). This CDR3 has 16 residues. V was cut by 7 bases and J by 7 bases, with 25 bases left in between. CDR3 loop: CASTTLPGGVIRTQYF. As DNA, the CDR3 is TGTGCCAGCACTACTCTGCCGGGGGGCGTCATTCGGACCCAGTACTTC.

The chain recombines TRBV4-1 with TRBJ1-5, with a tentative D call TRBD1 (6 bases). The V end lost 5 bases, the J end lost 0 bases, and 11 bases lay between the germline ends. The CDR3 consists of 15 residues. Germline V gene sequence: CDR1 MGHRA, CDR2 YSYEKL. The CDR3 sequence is CASSTRDNSNQPQHF. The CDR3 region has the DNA TGCGCCAGCAGCACCCGGGACAATAGCAATCAGCCCCAGCATTTT.

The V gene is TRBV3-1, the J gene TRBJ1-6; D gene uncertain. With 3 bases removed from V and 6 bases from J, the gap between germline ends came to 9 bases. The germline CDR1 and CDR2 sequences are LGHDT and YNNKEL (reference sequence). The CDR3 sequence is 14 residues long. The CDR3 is CASSHRESNSPLHF. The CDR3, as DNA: TGTGCCAGCAGCCACCGGGAGAGTAATTCACCCCTCCACTTT. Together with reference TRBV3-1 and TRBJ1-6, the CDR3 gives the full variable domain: DTAVSQTPKYLVTQMGNDKSIKCEQNLGHDTMYWYKQDSKKFLKIMFSYNNKELIINETVPNRFSPKSPDKAHLNLHINSLELGDSAVYFCASSHRESNSPLHFGNGTRLTVT.

The CDR3 loop reads CASSSGVTGGAYGYTF. DNA of the CDR3: TGTGCCAGCAGTTCGGGAGTGACAGGGGGCGCCTATGGCTACACCTTC. J is TRBJ1-2 and V is TRBV6-2 or TRBV6-3; 10 bases fit TRBD1. V shed 4 bases and J 4 bases; nucleotides not matched to a gene: 9. The germline CDR1 and CDR2 sequences are MNHEY and SVGEGT. This CDR3 is built from 16 residues.

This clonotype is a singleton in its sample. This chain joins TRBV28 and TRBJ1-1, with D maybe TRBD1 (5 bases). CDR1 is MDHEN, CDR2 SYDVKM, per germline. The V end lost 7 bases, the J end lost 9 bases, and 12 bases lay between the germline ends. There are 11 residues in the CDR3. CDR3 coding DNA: TGTGCCAGCACGGGTGACAGCCAAGCTTTCTTT. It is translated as CASTGDSQAFF.

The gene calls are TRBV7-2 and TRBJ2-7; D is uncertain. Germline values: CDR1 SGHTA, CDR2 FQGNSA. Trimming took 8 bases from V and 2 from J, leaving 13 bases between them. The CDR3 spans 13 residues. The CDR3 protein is CASRMAITYEQYF. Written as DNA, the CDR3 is TGTGCCAGCCGGATGGCTATTACCTACGAGCAGTACTTC.

The DNA of the CDR3 is TGTGCCAGTAATAGAGTTTGGGGACAGGGATACAATGAGCAGTTCTTC. Residues: CASNRVWGQGYNEQFF. The V and J genes are TRBV19 and TRBJ2-1, with 9 positions matching TRBD1. The CDR3 has 16 amino acids. Trimming removed 7 bases from V and 4 bases from J; junction bases left unmatched: 11. CDR1 LNHDA and CDR2 SQIVND come from the germline V gene (reference sequence).

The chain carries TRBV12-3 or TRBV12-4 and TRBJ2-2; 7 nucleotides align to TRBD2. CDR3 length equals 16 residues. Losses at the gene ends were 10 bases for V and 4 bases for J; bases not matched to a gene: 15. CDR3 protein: CATIPGLGGATGELFF. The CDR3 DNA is TGTGCCACCATCCCCGGACTAGGAGGGGCCACCGGGGAGCTGTTTTTT.